This T cell receptor (beta chain) was documented in a study of T cells in Graves' hyperthyroidism and ophthalmopathy. It was uncontrolled infection, other autoimmune disease, pregnancy or lactation that excluded patients. Blood from later-ophthalmopathy patients was taken at first hyperthyroidism diagnosis. With V trimmed by 2 bases and J by 0 bases, 3 bases remained unmatched. There are 16 residues in the CDR3. Germline CDR1 reads KGHDR; CDR2 reads SFDVKD. The TCR beta CDR3 regions underwent amplification using RNA transcripts as the source. RT-PCR in the first round (using the HTBI primer set) targeted the TCR CDR3. Using its own MiXCR run on the multiplex PCR reads, TCRdb lists one record per CDR3 protein. The sample carries under 750,000 distinct CDR3 sequences, around 20% recorded once.

This rearrangement joins TRBV24-1 to TRBJ2-7, with 10 bases fitting TRBD1. This TCR derives from a woman in her 50s with Graves' hyperthyroidism that later progressed to Graves' ophthalmopathy. Source material: blood. CDR3 DNA: TGTGCCACCAGTGATTCCCGACAGGGGGCCTCCTACGAGCAGTACTTC. Protein sequence: CATSDSRQGASYEQYF.